This entry lists 8 T cell receptor beta chains sequenced from one sample in a study of response to subunit inactivated influenza vaccine. TCRdb re-derived calls from the RT-PCR reads in MiXCR, one entry per CDR3 protein. The profile covers some 190,000 distinct CDR3 sequences, with over 13% appearing a single time and 26% taken by the ten largest. This specimen consisted of CD8+ T cells sorted from PBMCs, obtained 5 to 6 days after vaccination. These receptors all stem from a man aged 50 to 59 who received an inactivated influenza vaccine.

This clonotype was seen repeatedly, ten times or more. This chain links TRBV6-2 or TRBV6-3 with TRBJ2-1; TRBD1 matches at 8 bases. The CDR3 contains 17 residues. V was clipped by 0 bases and J by 0 bases; unmatched bases: 4. CDR1 and CDR2 (germline): MNHEY, SVGEGT. The CDR3 region has the DNA TGTGCCAGCAGTTACTCGAGACAGGGGAACTCCTACAATGAGCAGTTCTTC. This sequence encodes CASSYSRQGNSYNEQFF.

This clonotype was found a few times. The chain recombines TRBV9 with TRBJ2-3; D is perhaps TRBD2 (5 bases). This CDR3 region has 16 residues. V was shortened by 2 bases and J by 2 bases, with 15 bases between the two germline ends. Per the germline V gene, CDR1 is SGDLS and CDR2 is YYNGEE. The CDR3 protein is CASSVGLAVLTDTQYF. CDR3 nucleotides: TGTGCCAGCAGCGTTGGACTGGCGGTCCTCACAGATACGCAGTATTTT. Supplemented by reference TRBV9 and TRBJ2-3, the full variable domain reads DSGVTQTPKHLITATGQRVTLRCSPRSGDLSVYWYQQSLDQGLQFLIQYYNGEERAKGNILERFSAQQFPDLHSELNLSSLELGDSALYFCASSVGLAVLTDTQYFGPGTRLTVL.

This clonotype was detected ten times or more. This rearrangement joins TRBV12-3 or TRBV12-4 to TRBJ2-1; 12 bases align to TRBD2. The CDR3 spans 15 residues. The V gene end was trimmed by 3 bases and the J gene end by 6 bases; junction bases not matched to a gene: 3. This CDR3 is CASSFPGLAGNEQFF. Written as DNA, the CDR3 is TGTGCCAGCAGTTTCCCGGGACTAGCGGGCAATGAGCAGTTCTTC.

The gene calls are TRBV5-6 and TRBJ2-7; 8 nucleotides line up with TRBD1. The germline gives CDR1 SGHDT, CDR2 YYEEEE. The CDR3 consists of 14 residues. Germline trimming cut 4 bases from V and 3 bases from J; bases unmatched to any gene: 6. The CDR3 is CASSGQGKIYEQYF. The CDR3 DNA is TGTGCCAGCAGCGGACAGGGCAAGATCTACGAGCAGTACTTC.

The chain has TRBV19 and TRBJ2-3; TRBD2 agrees at 9 bases. The CDR3 has 15 residues. V lost 5 bases and J lost 2; bases outside the gene matches: 5. Germline CDR1 LNHDA, CDR2 SQIVND (reference sequence). CDR3 DNA: TGTGCCAGTAGTGTCGGGACTAGCATCACAGATACGCAGTATTTT. This gives the protein CASSVGTSITDTQYF.

At least ten counts were recorded for this clonotype. The chain combines TRBV6-2 or TRBV6-3 with TRBJ2-1; TRBD2 aligns across 8 bases. The CDR3 runs to 16 residues. Germline V gene lookup returns CDR1 MNHEY and CDR2 SVGEGT. The V and J ends lost 0 bases and 4 bases, in that order; junction bases with no gene match: 5. The CDR3 protein is CASSYSPAGGYNEQFF. CDR3 nucleotide sequence: TGTGCCAGCAGTTACTCGCCGGCGGGGGGTTACAATGAGCAGTTCTTC.

This clonotype occurred many times. This chain connects TRBV4-2 to TRBJ2-7; a weak D match, TRBD1 (6 bases). The V end was cut by 0 bases, the J end by 4 bases, with 16 bases between. CDR3 length: 16 amino acids. Germline values: CDR1 LGHNA, CDR2 YNFKEQ. The CDR3 loop is CASSQDWGQGSYEQYF. The CDR3, as DNA: TGTGCCAGCAGCCAAGATTGGGGCCAGGGGAGTTACGAGCAGTACTTC.

This clonotype was counted a few times. This chain connects TRBV7-8 to TRBJ2-7; 13 nucleotides align to TRBD2. Looked up from germline, CDR1 is SGHVS and CDR2 is FQNEAQ. Trimming took 6 bases from V and 6 from J; bases not matched to a gene: 11. The CDR3 runs to 16 residues. The CDR3 nucleotides read TGTGCCAGCAGTTGGACTAGCGGGAGTTCAGAAGGCGAGCAGTACTTC. Protein: CASSWTSGSSEGEQYF. The complete variable domain, with remaining parts taken from reference TRBV7-8 and TRBJ2-7, reads GAGVSQSPRYKVAKRGQDVALRCDPISGHVSLFWYQQALGQGPEFLTYFQNEAQLDKSGLPSDRFFAERPEGSVSTLKIQRTQQEDSAVYLCASSWTSGSSEGEQYFGPGTRLTVT.